This T cell receptor beta chain was profiled in a study of PD-L1 blockade in urothelial cancer. Overall study context: Patients started atezolizumab around 2014, 1,200 mg intravenously every 3 weeks. Anywhere from 0 to 3 prior chemotherapy regimens had been received by patients. The study recovered a median of about 140,000 T cells per blood sample. Study outcomes and limitations: Blood clones associated with the tumor expanded more at 3 weeks in durable-benefit patients.

The assay was immunoSEQ multiplex PCR, and TCRdb's table has in-frame clones only and misses some. Here the sample spans about 90,000 clones, 85% to 95% being singletons. Note on this clone: Its antigen is not identified.

The clonotype comes from a man in his sixties with urothelial cancer. The sample here was PBMCs, taken around atezolizumab (anti-PD-L1) treatment.

As DNA, the CDR3 is TGTGCCAGCAGAGGACTAGCGGGGTTCTACAATGAGCAGTTCTTC. This codes for CASRGLAGFYNEQFF. This sequence joins TRBV6-5 and TRBJ2-1, with 12 bases lining up with TRBD2. The V gene end was trimmed by 6 bases and the J gene end by 3 bases; junction bases not matched to a gene: 3. The CDR3 has 15 residues. CDR1 and CDR2 from the germline V gene are MNHEY and SVGAGI.